Below are 25 T cell receptor beta chains sequenced from a single sample in a study of cytomegalovirus exposure and HLA in healthy donors. Primers: 60 Vbeta forward and 13 Jbeta reverse. Sequencing was performed with immunoSEQ multiplex PCR; in TCRdb, only in-frame clones are kept and a portion is missing. This table holds some 150,000 clones, approximately 76% found once. The source material was PBMCs. The receptors here all came from a man in his 60s in good health and CMV-seronegative.

This clone came up a few times. The V call is TRBV19, the J call TRBJ2-7; 8 bases fit TRBD1. The germline gives CDR1 LNHDA, CDR2 SQIVND (reference sequence). J gave up 5 bases and V 4 bases, and 10 bases lay outside the gene matches. This CDR3 contains 15 residues. CDR3 loop: CASSRGTGDLHEQYF. For the CDR3, the DNA is TGTGCCAGTAGTAGAGGGACAGGTGACCTCCACGAGCAGTACTTC.

With respect to this clone: A junction boundary mismatches the germline segment, possibly from a read error. DNA of the CDR3: TGCAGTGCCAGCCCAGGGCCCAACTTC. Translation gives CSASPGPNF. The chain joins TRBV20-1 to TRBJ2-5; D perhaps matches TRBD1 (5 bases). The CDR3 runs 9 residues. Germline V CDR1 and CDR2: DFQATT, SNEGSKA (reference sequence).

This clone has more than one count but fewer than ten. Distinct nucleotide sequences in the sample also encode this CDR3. The chain joins TRBV2 to TRBJ1-4; a weak D match, TRBD1 (6 bases). This CDR3 spans 15 amino acids. V was pared by 3 bases and J by 4 bases, with 12 bases between. The germline V gene encodes CDR1 SNHLY and CDR2 FYNNEI. The CDR3 reads CASSDPTGFNEKLFF. In DNA form, the CDR3 reads TGTGCCAGCAGTGATCCGACAGGCTTTAATGAAAAACTGTTTTTT. Together with reference TRBV2 and TRBJ1-4, the CDR3 gives the full variable domain: EPEVTQTPSHQVTQMGQEVILRCVPISNHLYFYWYRQILGQKVEFLVSFYNNEISEKSEIFDDQFSVERPDGSNFTLKIRSTKLEDSAMYFCASSDPTGFNEKLFFGSGTQLSVL.

This clone was picked up a small number of times. The J gene is TRBJ2-5, the V gene TRBV27, with D maybe TRBD1 (5 bases). The last part of the DNA fits TRBJ2-7 better; the J call may be wrong. Germline V CDR1 and CDR2: MNHEY, SMNVEV (reference sequence). The CDR3 length is 13 residues. The CDR3 loop reads CASSHTKGYEQYF. The CDR3 region has the DNA TGTGCCAGCAGTCATACTAAGGGGTACGAGCAGTACTTC.

This chain connects TRBV7-9 to TRBJ1-1; D unclear. The V end lost 1 base, the J end lost 0 bases, and 15 bases lay between the germline ends. Germline V CDR1 and CDR2: SEHNR, FQNEAQ (reference sequence). This CDR3 comprises 17 residues. The DNA of the CDR3 is TGTGCCAGCAGCTTAGGAAGCGGCAGTCACATGAACACTGAAGCTTTCTTT. It specifies CASSLGSGSHMNTEAFF.

This clone appeared a single time. The rearrangement uses TRBV5-4 and TRBJ2-7; 10 bases are shared with TRBD2. The length of the CDR3 is 14 residues. The germline gives CDR1 SGHNT, CDR2 YYREEE (reference sequence). With V trimmed by 4 bases and J by 6 bases, 7 bases remained unmatched. This chain's CDR3 is CASSTEGTSAEQYF. The DNA for the CDR3 is TGTGCCAGCAGCACTGAGGGGACTAGCGCCGAGCAGTACTTC.

This chain uses TRBV7-9 with TRBJ1-2; D call uncertain. Germline V gives CDR1 SEHNR, CDR2 FQNEAQ (reference sequence). V gave up 6 bases and J gave up 6 bases, with 11 bases separating them. The CDR3 sequence is 12 residues long. CDR3 protein: CASSLSQDGYTF. Here the CDR3 DNA reads TGTGCCAGCAGTCTCTCGCAGGATGGCTACACCTTC.

In this sample, this clone turned up a few times. The rearrangement uses TRBV27 and TRBJ1-5; D gene ambiguous. The V gene's germline CDR1 is MNHEY and CDR2 SMNVEV (reference sequence). The CDR3 runs to 14 residues. Trimming took off 4 bases at V and 4 bases at J, with 11 bases between the two ends. CDR3 region: CASSSLSYNQPQHF. The CDR3 DNA reads TGTGCCAGCAGTTCATTATCCTATAATCAGCCCCAGCATTTT.

The V and J genes are TRBV7-9 and TRBJ1-4; D remains ambiguous. CDR3 length: 16 amino acids. Looked up from germline, CDR1 is SEHNR and CDR2 is FQNEAQ (reference sequence). V lost 1 base and J 3 bases, leaving 12 bases between the germline ends. The CDR3 here is CASSLVVDSANEKLFF. DNA of the CDR3: TGTGCCAGCAGCTTAGTAGTGGACTCGGCTAATGAAAAACTGTTTTTT.

This sequence joins TRBV5-1 and TRBJ2-5; 10 bases agree with TRBD1. Trimming cost V 4 bases and J 5 bases; bases outside gene matches: 8. The CDR3 covers 15 residues. From germline, CDR1 is SGHRS and CDR2 YFSETQ. DNA of the CDR3: TGCGCCAGCAGCGGGGGACAGGGGCTTCAGGAGACCCAGTACTTC. Its translation: CASSGGQGLQETQYF.

This clone has more than one count but fewer than ten. This sequence joins TRBV11-2 and TRBJ2-1; 7 bases match TRBD2. Unmatched junction bases numbered 4, after V lost 5 bases and J lost 12 bases. CDR3 length: 11 residues. In germline, CDR1 is SGHAT, CDR2 FQNNGV. The CDR3 DNA reads as TGTGCCAGCAGCCGGGACTATGGGCAGTTCTTC. As protein: CASSRDYGQFF.

A few counts support this clone. The chain recombines TRBV5-1 with TRBJ2-1; 10 bases fit TRBD1. The germline gives CDR1 SGHRS, CDR2 YFSETQ. The CDR3 is made up of 15 amino acids. V lost 0 bases to trimming and J lost 3 bases; unmatched junction nucleotides: 0. The CDR3 nucleotides are TGCGCCAGCAGCTTGGGGGACAGGGGCTACAATGAGCAGTTCTTC. Translation gives CASSLGDRGYNEQFF.

For this clone: Other DNA sequences in this specimen translate into the identical CDR3. This chain joins TRBV5-1 and TRBJ1-1; D is ambiguous. CDR1 is SGHRS and CDR2 is YFSETQ in the germline V gene. CDR3 size: 13 residues. V shed 1 base and J shed 4 bases, with 8 bases lying between them. CDR3 residues: CASSLLGSTEAFF. The CDR3 DNA follows: TGCGCCAGCAGCTTGCTAGGGAGCACTGAAGCTTTCTTT.

The chain recombines TRBV7-2 with TRBJ2-7; weak D call: TRBD2 (6 bases). The CDR3 is made up of 13 amino acids. V gave up 5 bases and J gave up 4 bases, with 12 bases separating them. Germline V gene sequence: CDR1 SGHTA, CDR2 FQGNSA. This CDR3 reads CASSPGTPYEQYF. The CDR3 nucleotides read TGTGCCAGCAGCCCTGGGACTCCATACGAGCAGTACTTC.

V is TRBV6-5 and J is TRBJ2-2; possible D gene TRBD2, 6 bases. Deletions cut 5 bases from V and 2 bases from J, with 12 bases between. CDR1 and CDR2 (germline): MNHEY, SVGAGI. The CDR3 contains 15 residues. This CDR3 is CASSTGSLNTGELFF. The CDR3 coding sequence is TGTGCCAGCAGTACCGGGAGCCTAAACACCGGGGAGCTGTTTTTT.

The chain couples TRBV10-2 to TRBJ2-1, with TRBD2 as a possible D gene (6 bases). Looked up from germline, CDR1 is WSHSY and CDR2 is SAAADI. Between the trimmed V and J ends, which lost 4 bases and 2 bases, there was a span of 6 bases. This CDR3 has 13 amino acids. In DNA, the CDR3 is TGCGCCAGCAGTGGGACTACCTACAATGAGCAGTTCTTC. It is translated as CASSGTTYNEQFF.

V usage is TRBV7-2 and J usage is TRBJ2-2; TRBD2 is a possible D gene (5 bases). V was clipped by 5 bases and J by 6 bases, with 16 bases between them. The CDR3 has 15 amino acids. CDR1 SGHTA and CDR2 FQGNSA come from the germline V gene. CDR3 loop: CASSLLLGGPGELFF. The DNA for the CDR3 is TGTGCCAGCAGCCTCCTTCTAGGAGGCCCCGGGGAGCTGTTTTTT.

The J gene is TRBJ2-5, the V gene TRBV7-9; 8 positions agree with TRBD1. The CDR3 is 14 residues long. CDR1 is SEHNR and CDR2 is FQNEAQ in the germline V gene (reference sequence). V dropped 6 bases and J dropped 3; count of bases not matched to a gene: 6. As DNA, the CDR3 is TGTGCCAGCAGGTCCGGGACAGGAGAAGAGACCCAGTACTTC. Translating gives CASRSGTGEETQYF.

The chain joins TRBV7-2 to TRBJ1-2, with 7 bases matching TRBD1. V shed 5 bases and J 8 bases; nucleotides not matched to a gene: 17. Germline assignment: CDR1 SGHTA and CDR2 FQGNSA. This CDR3 comprises 16 residues. Here the CDR3 reads CASSLLGRGGPQGYTF. Here the CDR3 DNA reads TGTGCCAGCAGCCTACTGGGGAGAGGGGGCCCGCAGGGCTACACCTTC.

This sequence joins TRBV27 and TRBJ2-5, with TRBD2 matching over 12 bases. CDR3 length equals 21 residues. The V segment lost 6 bases and the J segment 0 bases; nucleotides outside the gene matches: 20. CDR1 is MNHEY and CDR2 is SMNVEV in the germline V gene (reference sequence). The CDR3 bases are TGTGCCAGCAGCCGAAGCCCCGGTCAGACTAGCGGGAGTCAGTACCAAGAGACCCAGTACTTC. Amino acids: CASSRSPGQTSGSQYQETQYF.

The chain is built from TRBV11-2 and TRBJ2-5; tentatively, D is TRBD2 (5 bases). With 4 bases removed from V and 4 bases from J, the gap between germline ends came to 10 bases. Germline loops: CDR1 SGHAT, CDR2 FQNNGV. The CDR3 runs 13 residues. The CDR3 DNA is TGTGCCAGCAGCTATCATAGCGCAGAGACCCAGTACTTC. Encoded protein: CASSYHSAETQYF.

There are a few counts of this clone. The chain links TRBV11-2 to TRBJ2-7, with D maybe TRBD2 (6 bases). Trimming took 3 bases from V and 7 from J, leaving 10 bases between them. The CDR3 runs 12 residues. Germline CDR1 and CDR2: SGHAT and FQNNGV. This CDR3 is CASSFSGGEQYF. In DNA form, the CDR3 reads TGTGCCAGCAGCTTCAGCGGAGGGGAGCAGTACTTC.

The chain employs TRBV28 and TRBJ2-3; 10 bases fit TRBD2. The germline V gene encodes CDR1 MDHEN and CDR2 SYDVKM. The CDR3 sequence is 14 residues long. The V and J ends lost 10 bases and 5 bases, in that order; junction bases with no gene match: 9. The CDR3 protein is CATSSGGAKDTQYF. In DNA, the CDR3 is TGTGCCACGTCCAGCGGGGGGGCCAAAGATACGCAGTATTTT.

This chain links TRBV11-2 with TRBJ2-7; a weak D match, TRBD1 (5 bases). The CDR3 consists of 17 residues. Germline V gene lookup returns CDR1 SGHAT and CDR2 FQNNGV. Trimming took off 5 bases at V and 0 bases at J, with 20 bases between the two ends. The chain's CDR3 is CASSRDGSGHYSYEQYF. CDR3 sequence (DNA): TGTGCCAGCAGCCGAGACGGGTCAGGACATTACTCCTACGAGCAGTACTTC. Variable domain in full (rest from reference TRBV11-2 and TRBJ2-7): EAGVAQSPRYKIIEKRQSVAFWCNPISGHATLYWYQQILGQGPKLLIQFQNNGVVDDSQLPKDRFSAERLKGVDSTLKIQPAKLEDSAVYLCASSRDGSGHYSYEQYFGPGTRLTVT.

In DNA, the CDR3 is TGTGCCAGCAGCTTGGTAGGGAGAGGCTACACCTTC. Its translation is CASSLVGRGYTF. This chain joins TRBV5-4 and TRBJ1-2; the D is unclear. CDR1 and CDR2 from the germline V gene are SGHNT and YYREEE (reference sequence). This CDR3 has 12 amino acids. Deletions cut 0 bases from V and 8 bases from J, with 8 bases between.